What follows describes a single T cell receptor (beta chain). Its binding antigen is unknown. Per-base qualities were not stored, and no clone one base away is much larger. The germline ends are 9 bases apart after V is trimmed by 3 bases and J by 6 bases. The CDR3 sequence holds 13 residues, the cysteine and phenylalanine included. Left in the record is the CDR3 DNA by itself, 39 bases read in frame from the first base. The germline V gene encodes CDR1 MRHNA and CDR2 SNTAGT. In total, roughly 710 healthy bone marrow donors made up the cohort. At the time of sampling, every cohort member was nominally healthy, though immune exposures that went unrecorded were likely present. The donor was CMV seronegative and was included in the group of under 450 seronegative cohort members. Each donor provided a peripheral blood sample, and peripheral blood mononuclear cells were used for TCR beta sequencing. The Qiagen DNeasy Blood Extraction Kit was used to extract genomic DNA from the blood cell samples.

This sample was included in a study of cytomegalovirus exposure and HLA in healthy donors (dated by TCRdb to about 2017). Concerning the study at large: An earlier analysis of roughly 500 of the donors reported over 250 Gb of sequence data and 117 million unique TCR beta sequences obtained from roughly 180 million T cells. Roughly 300 gigabases of sequencing data and approximately 85 million unique TCR sequences were included in an early release covering around 650 HLA-typed donors. Of the 398 genotyped donors, 65% to 90% were placed in the genetic ancestry cluster associated with self-reported Caucasian donors. The study aimed to test whether signatures of past pathogen exposure could be identified by cataloging public T cell receptors. The study used immunosequencing to profile the T cell repertoires of 666 subjects and linked those repertoires to cytomegalovirus serostatus. Along with the approximately 700-subject first cohort, a separate validation cohort of more than 90 different subjects was used. The study combined high-throughput TCR immunosequencing, statistical association of individual TCRs with disease status, and machine learning to predict cytomegalovirus infection status. A later analysis re-examined previously published TCR beta repertoires from more than 600 donors and added high-resolution HLA genotyping to investigate patterns of TCR occurrence. In the later analysis, no new phenotypic data were used to find candidate immune exposures; instead, reliance was placed on TCR beta sequences and their occurrence across donors. In an earlier analysis of 587 of the donors, high-throughput TCR beta sequencing was used to judge whether each TCR beta V gene segment behaved as functional or pseudogenic. Donor age, sex, ethnicity and CMV serostatus were compiled together with the repertoire data. Genome-wide SNP genotypes for about 65% of the 666 donors were used in a later genetic analysis, which treated that subset as a discovery cohort. Every discovery cohort repertoire had been produced on one sequencing platform. Class I and class II HLA loci were covered by the typing at four-digit resolution. Typing coverage varied by locus: roughly 629-630 donors for A, B, C, DRB1 and DQB1; approximately 560 for DQA1; more than 600 for DPA1; more than 450 for DPB1. Roughly 5 DR-DQ haplotypes were handled as single units for association and clustering because linkage in the cohort was strong. Among 300 to 450 genotyped donors of the cohort, an average of approximately 240,000 unique TCR beta nucleotide sequences were sequenced per donor, roughly 18% of them non-productive.

The library was obtained by the immunoSEQ multiplex PCR assay. A mixture of 60 forward primers for TCR Vbeta segments and 13 reverse primers for TCR Jbeta segments was used in the multiplex PCR. The CDR3 region of rearranged TCR beta genes was amplified from genomic DNA by a multiplex PCR assay. The Illumina HiSeq System was used to sequence the amplified TCR beta libraries as 87-base-pair reads. Per the authors' processing: A later analysis tallied tens of millions of unique TCR beta chains across the 666 repertoires, and some 10 million of those chains were shared by two or more donors. To remove PCR and sequencing errors, raw reads were error-corrected and collapsed into unique sequences using a nearest-neighbor algorithm that merged closely related sequences. V, D and J gene segments were assigned by aligning CDR3 sequences to IMGT reference sequences. For a sequence to be retained, a match of at least six nucleotides to both a V gene segment and a J gene segment was required. A rearrangement counted as productive if the CDR3 had no stop codons and remained in frame with V and J, and every other rearrangement counted as non-productive. Following IMGT convention, CDR3 was defined as the stretch from the second conserved V-encoded cysteine up to the conserved J-encoded phenylalanine. In an earlier analysis of roughly 610 of the donors, sequences lacking an unambiguous match to a single V gene segment were excluded. An earlier analysis of almost 600 of the donors classified V segments as functional when productive rearrangements were above 56.7% and as segregating when the standard deviation between donors was above 5%. A statistical classification framework was built for diagnosing cytomegalovirus status from the catalog of TCR beta chain sequences. V and J gene assignment, in a later analysis, came from comparing TCR nucleotide sequences with IMGT/GENE-DB human TR gene sequences. Using the TCRdist pipeline, a later analysis assigned CDR3 sequences along with most-parsimonious VDJ recombination scenarios. In a later analysis, each TCR beta chain was defined by its CDR3 amino acid sequence together with its V-gene family, and reads lacking a unique V-gene family were excluded. As a way to deal with suspected cross-contamination and a sequencing artifact, a later analysis dropped 450 to 700 nucleotide sequences that were highly shared and had low generation probability. In a later analysis, a clonal expansion index for each public chain was calculated from normalized within-repertoire ranks of inferred template counts. In a later analysis, generation probabilities were computed using a VDJ recombination model fitted to out-of-frame rearrangements, and the results were checked against IGoR. In a later analysis, TCR-TCR, TCR-HLA and TCR-CMV co-occurrence was scored with hypergeometric tests, and a repertoire-size bias correction was applied to TCR pairs. False discovery rates were estimated in a later analysis by permuting HLA or CMV assignments 20 times. In a later analysis, co-occurring TCRs were grouped with DBSCAN, and TCRdist sequence similarity was added when clustering was performed within HLA-allele-positive subsets. For co-occurrence clustering, repertoires with fewer than 30,000 or more than 120,000 public chains were excluded, along with roughly 5 repertoires with anomalous nucleotide sharing. The table was pulled from immuneACCESS by TCRdb, which kept in-frame rearrangements only. Such tables lose some clones; where checked, under half of the loss comes from unresolved V genes, and the rest has no known cause. Clonal size and the V and J genes are those of that table, whereas D and trimming came from the DNA. The sample yields 210,000 or so clones; around 80% were counted once. The biggest ten clones account for approximately 0.47% of the sample.

The paper's findings and limits, for the study overall: A later analysis reported that several top co-occurrence clusters appeared linked to parvovirus B19, influenza, CMV and Epstein-Barr virus. A later genetic analysis associated a missense DCLRE1C variant with V-gene and J-gene trimming of TCR beta chains, and an independent cohort replicated the association. According to a later genetic analysis, donors in an Asian-associated ancestry cluster had fewer N-insertions in productive TCRs than the approximately 630-donor mean. Correlated functional status among segregating V segments might reflect linkage disequilibrium, but an unknown experimental factor could not be ruled out. The study listed approximately 150 TCR beta chains as associated with cytomegalovirus. Presence/absence analyses assumed roughly uniform sequencing depth across donors, an assumption that may not hold. When HLA alleles, especially DR and DQ, strongly co-occurred, attributing TCR associations to individual alleles was difficult. While some public TCRs were present in many individuals, most TCR sequences turned up only very rarely across donors. A cluster of highly shared sequence variants was judged likely to represent a technical artifact of the sequencing pipeline. At a false discovery rate of 0.05, a later analysis linked 16,000 or so TCR beta sequences to specific HLA alleles. For the cohort, immune exposure information was limited to CMV serostatus. A further reported finding was that TCR beta sequences accurately predicted the HLA-A and HLA-B alleles for most subjects in the first cohort. In vitro tests confirmed that a few of the cytomegalovirus-associated TCR beta chains recognize cytomegalovirus antigens. The cohort was sequenced for TCR beta chains only, and without alpha or paired-chain data the features that could be detected were limited. The 87-base-pair reads could not distinguish some IMGT-functional V segments, including TRBV6-2 and TRBV6-3, so those segments were excluded. In a later analysis, HLA-associated TCR beta chains showed more clonal expansion and lower generation probabilities than non-associated chains that were equally common. Because some donors lacked HLA typing at each locus, the association tests relied only on the typed subset. Broadly in line with IMGT annotations, most TCR beta V segments showed up in productive rearrangements about 87% or about 30% of the time in an earlier analysis of about 500 of the donors. The classifier was reported to diagnose cytomegalovirus status with high specificity and sensitivity in both the original cohort and the validation cohort. The earlier analysis of about 600 of the donors excluded seventeen rarely observed V segments, including chromosome 9 orphons, because counts were too low. Most CMV-associated TCR beta chains appeared to be HLA-restricted in a later analysis, and the HLA associations seemed to be driven largely by CMV exposure. According to the authors, the approach could potentially be generalized to other disease states and immunological phenotypes. In a later analysis, TCR association rates were found to vary across HLA loci, with the most associated TCRs seen for DRB1 alleles and the fewest for HLA-C alleles.

The sequence was obtained from a boy between 10 and 17 years old in good health and CMV-seronegative. Sample: PBMCs. The chain links TRBV6-4 with TRBJ2-4, with the D gene not clear enough to name. The nucleotides are TGTGCCAGCAGTGAAAGTCGAGGAAACATTCAGTACTTC. It translates to CASSESRGNIQYF.